The clone carrying this T cell receptor (beta chain) was seen a few times. This entry comes from a study of blood T cells in healthy people across ages. Trimming removed 0 bases from V and 5 bases from J, with 13 bases in between. The CDR3 is made up of 15 amino acids. From germline, CDR1 is ENHRY and CDR2 SYGVKD. A second PCR, run for roughly 7 to 12 cycles, used a sample-barcoded 5' primer plus a J-beta primer mix. One entry per CDR3 protein results from TCRdb running MiXCR on the 5' RACE reads. This sample has about 1.8 million distinct CDR3 sequences; 49% occur once, and the top ten carry around 2.1%.

Input material: blood. The sequence came from a woman between 35 and 50 years old in good health. The rearrangement joins TRBV10-3 to TRBJ1-1, with D uncertain. CDR3 in amino acids: CAISESEGGYTEAFF. As DNA, the CDR3 is TGTGCCATCAGTGAGTCCGAGGGCGGGTATACTGAAGCTTTCTTT.